Shown below are 29 T cell receptor beta chains from a single sample sequenced in a study of blood T cells in healthy people across ages. The authors ran a second PCR of about 6 to 11 cycles using a sample-barcoded 5' primer and a J-beta primer mix. Each CDR3 protein is one row after TCRdb ran MiXCR on the 5' RACE reads. In the table there are 1,100,000 or so distinct CDR3 sequences, around 43% of which are singletons. Sequencing used blood. These receptors originate from a woman aged 60-70 years in good health.

The CDR3 sequence is CASSLAVGASNEKLFF. CDR3 nucleotides: TGTGCCAGCAGTTTAGCGGTAGGGGCATCTAATGAAAAACTGTTTTTT. The rearrangement links TRBV12-3 or TRBV12-4 to TRBJ1-4; D possibly corresponds to TRBD1 (5 bases). Trimming pared 0 bases from V and 3 bases from J, leaving 11 bases between. The CDR3 extends over 16 amino acids.

On this clonotype itself: It may be a read error: a sequence one base away is much more abundant. V is TRBV11-2 and J is TRBJ2-7, with TRBD1 matching 10 bases. Looked up from germline, CDR1 is SGHAT and CDR2 is FQNNGV. Trimming at V came to 11 bases and at J to 7 bases, leaving 14 bases not matched to a gene. The CDR3 extends over 14 amino acids. The CDR3 DNA is TGTGCCGGTACCGGGACAGGGGTTTACAATGAGCAGTACTTC. The encoded protein is CAGTGTGVYNEQYF.

V is TRBV9 and J is TRBJ2-7, with a weak D call TRBD2 (5 bases). Trimming took 7 bases from V and 2 from J, leaving 13 bases between them. This CDR3 region has 13 residues. Germline V gene lookup returns CDR1 SGDLS and CDR2 YYNGEE. Written as DNA, the CDR3 is TGTGCCAGCGGAAGTGGAGGAACCTACGAGCAGTACTTC. The encoded protein is CASGSGGTYEQYF.

A few counts support this clonotype. V usage is TRBV29-1 and J usage is TRBJ2-5; the D is unclear. Trimming left V 7 bases short and J 4 bases short, with 10 bases between. Germline V lookup: CDR1 SQVTM, CDR2 ANQGSEA. The CDR3 sequence is 11 residues long. The CDR3 here is CSGGILETQYF. The CDR3 region has the DNA TGCAGCGGTGGAATATTAGAGACCCAGTACTTC.

At least ten counts were recorded for this clonotype. This chain uses TRBV11-1 with TRBJ2-5, with D possibly matching TRBD2 (6 bases). Germline V CDR1 and CDR2: SGHAT, FQDESV (reference sequence). Trimming stripped 11 bases from V and 5 bases from J, with 21 bases between. The CDR3 has 14 amino acids. CDR3 protein: CASAVRAGGETQYF. For the CDR3, the DNA is TGTGCCTCAGCAGTTAGAGCCGGAGGGGAGACCCAGTACTTC.

There are a few counts of this clonotype. V usage is TRBV6-2 or TRBV6-3 and J usage is TRBJ2-7; 13 bases fit TRBD2. The germline gives CDR1 MNHEY, CDR2 SVGEGT. CDR3 length: 14 amino acids. The V gene end was trimmed by 10 bases and the J gene end by 6 bases; junction bases not matched to a gene: 9. The CDR3, as DNA: TGTGCCACCCGGACTAGCGGGAGCTTTGGCGAGCAGTACTTC. It yields the protein CATRTSGSFGEQYF.

In its sample, this clonotype was seen once. V is TRBV20-1 and J is TRBJ2-7, with TRBD1 matching over 8 bases. The length of the CDR3 is 14 residues. Looked up from germline, CDR1 is DFQATT and CDR2 is SNEGSKA (reference sequence). Trimming removed 4 bases from V and 7 bases from J; junction bases left unmatched: 12. CDR3 DNA sequence: TGCAGTGCTAAACCGGACAGGGCTCGATGGGAGCAGTACTTC. The encoded protein is CSAKPDRARWEQYF.

This clonotype was seen more than once but under ten times. The V gene is TRBV29-1, the J gene TRBJ1-4; TRBD1 might be the D (5 bases). CDR1 and CDR2 from the germline V gene are SQVTM and ANQGSEA. The V and J ends lost 4 bases and 8 bases respectively, with 14 bases between them. CDR3 length: 13 amino acids. CDR3 region: CSVAGALGEKLFF. The DNA of the CDR3 is TGCAGCGTTGCCGGGGCATTGGGGGAAAAACTGTTTTTT.

J is TRBJ2-1 and V is TRBV20-1; the D gene could be TRBD1 or TRBD2 (5 bases each). CDR1 and CDR2 from the germline V gene are DFQATT and SNEGSKA (reference sequence). Trimming removed 4 bases from V and 2 bases from J, with 9 bases in between. This CDR3 spans 13 amino acids. Here the CDR3 reads CSATLGAYNEQFF. CDR3 nucleotides: TGCAGTGCTACTCTGGGGGCCTACAATGAGCAGTTCTTC.

This clonotype has a handful of counts. This CDR3 reads CASSLLPGLLQETQYF. The CDR3 DNA sequence: TGTGCCAGCAGCCTACTCCCGGGACTCCTTCAAGAGACCCAGTACTTC. The gene calls are TRBV5-5 and TRBJ2-5; a possible D gene is TRBD2 (6 bases). This CDR3 is 16 amino acids long. Trimming stripped 4 bases from V and 2 bases from J, with 18 bases between. Germline-derived CDR1 and CDR2 are SGHKS and YYEKEE (reference sequence).

The rearrangement uses TRBV6-5 and TRBJ2-5, with 9 nucleotides matching TRBD2. The CDR3 runs to 20 residues. V dropped 0 bases and J dropped 5; count of bases not matched to a gene: 19. Germline CDR1 MNHEY, CDR2 SVGAGI. The CDR3 region is CASSYSLPPGLASRGETQYF. In DNA, the CDR3 is TGTGCCAGCAGTTACTCGTTACCCCCTGGACTAGCGAGTCGCGGGGAGACCCAGTACTTC.

There are a few counts of this clonotype. This rearrangement joins TRBV20-1 to TRBJ1-2; unclear D gene. The CDR3 extends over 12 amino acids. Germline V gene lookup returns CDR1 DFQATT and CDR2 SNEGSKA (reference sequence). Trimming left V 4 bases short and J 3 bases short, with 9 bases between. The CDR3 coding sequence is TGCAGTGCTATCCCCCAGCACTATGGCTACACCTTC. Its protein is CSAIPQHYGYTF.

This chain connects TRBV5-6 to TRBJ1-6; D gene unclear. The CDR3 sequence is 16 residues long. Germline V gene lookup returns CDR1 SGHDT and CDR2 YYEEEE. V shed 3 bases and J shed 3 bases, with 13 bases lying between them. In nucleotides, the CDR3 is TGTGCCAGCAGCTCTTGGAATTCAGGCTATAATTCACCCCTCCACTTT. Amino acid sequence: CASSSWNSGYNSPLHF.

This clonotype was counted a few times. V usage is TRBV5-6 and J usage is TRBJ2-3, with TRBD2 identical over 9 bases. Trimming took 4 bases from V and 2 from J; bases not matched to a gene: 8. The CDR3 runs to 16 residues. Germline V lookup: CDR1 SGHDT, CDR2 YYEEEE. Here the CDR3 DNA reads TGTGCCAGCAGCCCAAGTCTAGCGGGGATCACAGATACGCAGTATTTT. Translation gives CASSPSLAGITDTQYF.

This chain uses TRBV20-1 with TRBJ2-1; D is undetermined. The J call may be wrong; the DNA end is better matched by TRBJ2-7. The CDR3 consists of 18 residues. Germline CDR1 and CDR2: DFQATT and SNEGSKA (reference sequence). The DNA for the CDR3 is TGCAGTGCTAGAGATGAGCTACGAAGAAACAGCTCCTACAATGAGCAGTACTTC. Its protein product is CSARDELRRNSSYNEQYF.

This clonotype has just a few counts. V usage is TRBV29-1 and J usage is TRBJ1-1, with TRBD1 matching 9 bases. The CDR3 contains 12 residues. Per the germline V gene, CDR1 is SQVTM and CDR2 is ANQGSEA. V dropped 6 bases and J dropped 4; count of bases not matched to a gene: 3. Here the CDR3 DNA reads TGCAGCGTCGCACAGGGGGCCACTGAAGCTTTCTTT. It is translated as CSVAQGATEAFF.

The V call is TRBV29-1, the J call TRBJ1-2; no clear D. The V gene lost 3 bases and the J gene lost 7 bases, with 9 bases spanning the gap. Germline-derived CDR1 and CDR2 are SQVTM and ANQGSEA. This CDR3 has 11 residues. The CDR3 here is CSVEPSAGYTF. Written as DNA, the CDR3 is TGCAGCGTTGAGCCCTCTGCTGGCTACACCTTC.

In its sample, this clonotype was seen many times. The chain combines TRBV6-5 with TRBJ2-1; the D is unclear. Germline V CDR1 and CDR2: MNHEY, SVGAGI. Trimming removed 2 bases from V and 8 bases from J, with 7 bases in between. This CDR3 contains 12 residues. Written as DNA, the CDR3 is TGTGCCAGCAGTTACCGGTCCGATGAGCAGTTCTTC. Its translation: CASSYRSDEQFF.

The J gene is TRBJ2-1, the V gene TRBV7-2; TRBD2 agrees at 9 bases. The V gene end was trimmed by 5 bases and the J gene end by 7 bases; junction bases not matched to a gene: 12. Germline CDR1 SGHTA, CDR2 FQGNSA. CDR3 length: 16 residues. The CDR3 protein is CASSRGRGGAGNEQFF. In nucleotides, the CDR3 is TGTGCCAGCAGCCGAGGGCGCGGGGGGGCCGGGAATGAGCAGTTCTTC.

The chain joins TRBV29-1 to TRBJ1-1; possibly TRBD1 for D (6 bases). Trimming left V 8 bases short and J 0 bases short, with 25 bases between. Germline V gene data show CDR1 as SQVTM and CDR2 as ANQGSEA. The CDR3 covers 17 residues. CDR3 residues: CSSMEVGTGRLNTEAFF. CDR3 DNA: TGCAGCTCCATGGAGGTGGGAACAGGGAGGCTGAACACTGAAGCTTTCTTT.

The chain links TRBV7-2 to TRBJ2-5; TRBD2 matches 8 bases. Germline V gene lookup returns CDR1 SGHTA and CDR2 FQGNSA. Trimming cost V 4 bases and J 1 base; bases outside gene matches: 8. The CDR3 covers 16 residues. As DNA, the CDR3 is TGTGCCAGCAGCTCCGAGGGCGGGAGGATCCAAGAGACCCAGTACTTC. Translating gives CASSSEGGRIQETQYF.

The rearrangement joins TRBV4-1 to TRBJ2-7; 7 bases map to TRBD2. The better agreement between TRBJ2-4 and the DNA end casts doubt on the J call. The CDR3 totals 15 residues. CDR1 is MGHRA, CDR2 YSYEKL, per germline. The CDR3 is CASSQGDGGSNIQYF. The CDR3 DNA follows: TGCGCCAGCAGCCAAGGCGATGGCGGGAGTAACATTCAGTACTTC.

This clonotype was detected a few times. The chain recombines TRBV11-2 with TRBJ2-5; the match to TRBD2 covers 7 bases. The CDR3 runs to 12 residues. Germline CDR1 reads SGHAT; CDR2 reads FQNNGV. V trimming: 4 bases; J trimming: 11 bases; junction bases outside the gene matches: 7. The CDR3 sequence is CASSSTSNEQYF. The CDR3 DNA follows: TGTGCCAGCAGCTCGACTAGCAATGAGCAGTACTTC.

The chain employs TRBV29-1 and TRBJ2-1; a weak D match, TRBD1 (5 bases). Between the trimmed V and J ends, which lost 4 bases and 9 bases, there was a span of 7 bases. This CDR3 has 10 amino acids. Germline V gives CDR1 SQVTM, CDR2 ANQGSEA. CDR3 residues: CSVGQSEQFF. The CDR3 nucleotides read TGCAGCGTTGGACAGTCTGAGCAGTTCTTC.

The rearrangement uses TRBV20-1 and TRBJ2-5; D remains ambiguous. V was cut by 3 bases and J by 4 bases, with 15 bases left in between. The CDR3 runs 14 residues. In germline, CDR1 is DFQATT, CDR2 SNEGSKA (reference sequence). CDR3 coding DNA: TGCAGTGCTAGGTGGCGGAATCAGCGAGAGACCCAGTACTTC. Translation: CSARWRNQRETQYF.

The V gene is TRBV12-3 or TRBV12-4, the J gene TRBJ2-5; 9 bases line up with TRBD2. V lost 3 bases to trimming and J lost 2 bases; unmatched junction nucleotides: 7. The CDR3 sequence is 16 residues long. The CDR3 nucleotides are TGTGCCAGCAGTTTGGGCGGGAGGGCCGGTCAAGAGACCCAGTACTTC. Translated, it gives CASSLGGRAGQETQYF.

The rearrangement joins TRBV15 to TRBJ1-2, with 8 bases that match TRBD1. The V gene end was trimmed by 1 base and the J gene end by 5 bases; junction bases not matched to a gene: 12. The germline CDR1 and CDR2 sequences are LNHNV and YYDKDF (reference sequence). This CDR3 spans 17 amino acids. CDR3 coding DNA: TGTGCCACCAGCAGAGGTATGCCGGGACAGGAGAAGTATGGCTACACCTTC. The encoded protein is CATSRGMPGQEKYGYTF. The full variable domain, in which reference TRBV15 and TRBJ1-2 provide the parts outside the CDR3, is DAMVIQNPRYQVTQFGKPVTLSCSQTLNHNVMYWYQQKSSQAPKLLFHYYDKDFNNEADTPDNFQSRRPNTSFCFLDIRSPGLGDTAMYLCATSRGMPGQEKYGYTFGSGTRLTVV.

The chain has TRBV27 and TRBJ2-7, with D unresolved. This CDR3 is built from 13 residues. V shed 0 bases and J shed 9 bases, with 12 bases lying between them. The germline gives CDR1 MNHEY, CDR2 SMNVEV (reference sequence). The CDR3 region is CASSLSGRAGQYF. The CDR3 DNA reads as TGTGCCAGCAGTTTATCCGGCCGCGCAGGGCAGTACTTC.

Remarks on this clonotype: The CDR3 ends on some other residue instead of the conserved phenylalanine or tryptophan, so this is likely a read error. The genes are TRBV3-1 and TRBJ2-5; D might be TRBD1 (6 bases). Germline V gene data show CDR1 as LGHDT and CDR2 as YNNKEL (reference sequence). Trimming cost V 8 bases and J 1 base, with 11 bases left between them. The CDR3 loop spans 13 amino acids. The CDR3 region is CASHLDSQETQYV. In DNA, the CDR3 is TGTGCCAGCCACTTGGACAGCCAAGAGACCCAGTACGTC.